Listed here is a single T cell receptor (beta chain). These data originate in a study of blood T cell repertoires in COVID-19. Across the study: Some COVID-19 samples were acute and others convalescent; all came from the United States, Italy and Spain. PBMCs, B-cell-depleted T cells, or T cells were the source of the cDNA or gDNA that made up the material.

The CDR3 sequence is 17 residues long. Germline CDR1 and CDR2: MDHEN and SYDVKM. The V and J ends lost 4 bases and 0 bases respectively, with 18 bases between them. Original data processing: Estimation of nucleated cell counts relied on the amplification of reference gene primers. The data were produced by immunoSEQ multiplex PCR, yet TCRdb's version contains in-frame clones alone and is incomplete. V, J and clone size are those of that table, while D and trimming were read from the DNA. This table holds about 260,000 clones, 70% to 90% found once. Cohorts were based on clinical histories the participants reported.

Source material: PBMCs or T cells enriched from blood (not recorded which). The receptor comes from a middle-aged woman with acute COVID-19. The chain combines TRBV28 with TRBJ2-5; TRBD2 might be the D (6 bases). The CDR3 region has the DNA TGTGCCAGCAGTTCAACAACCGGGGTAGCGGACCAAGAGACCCAGTACTTC. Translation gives CASSSTTGVADQETQYF.